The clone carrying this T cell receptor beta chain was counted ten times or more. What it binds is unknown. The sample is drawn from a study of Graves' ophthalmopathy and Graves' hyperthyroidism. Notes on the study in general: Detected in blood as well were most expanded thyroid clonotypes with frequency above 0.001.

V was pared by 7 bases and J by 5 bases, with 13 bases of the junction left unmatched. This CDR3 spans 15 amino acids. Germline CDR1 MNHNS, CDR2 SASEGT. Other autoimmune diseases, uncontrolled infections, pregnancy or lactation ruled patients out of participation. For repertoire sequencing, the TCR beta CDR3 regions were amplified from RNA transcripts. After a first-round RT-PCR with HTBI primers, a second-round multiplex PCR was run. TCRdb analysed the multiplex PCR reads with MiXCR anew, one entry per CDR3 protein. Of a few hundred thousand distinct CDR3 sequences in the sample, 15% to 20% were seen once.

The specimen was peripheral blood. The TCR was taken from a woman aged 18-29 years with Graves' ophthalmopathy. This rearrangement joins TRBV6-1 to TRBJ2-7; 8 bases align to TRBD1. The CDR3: CASNTRTGTWNEQYF. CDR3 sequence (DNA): TGTGCCAGCAACACCCGGACAGGGACCTGGAACGAGCAGTACTTC.